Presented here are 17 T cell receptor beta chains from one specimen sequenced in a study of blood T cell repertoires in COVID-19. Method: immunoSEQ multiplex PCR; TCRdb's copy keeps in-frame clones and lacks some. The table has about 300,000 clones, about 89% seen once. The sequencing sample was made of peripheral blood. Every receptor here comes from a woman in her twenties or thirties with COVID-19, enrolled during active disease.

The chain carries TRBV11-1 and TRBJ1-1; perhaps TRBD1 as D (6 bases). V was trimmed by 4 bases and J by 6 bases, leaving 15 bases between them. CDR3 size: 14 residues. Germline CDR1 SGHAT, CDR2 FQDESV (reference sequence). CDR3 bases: TGTGCCAGCAGCTCCTGGGCGGGGGGCTCTGAAGCTTTCTTT. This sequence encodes CASSSWAGGSEAFF.

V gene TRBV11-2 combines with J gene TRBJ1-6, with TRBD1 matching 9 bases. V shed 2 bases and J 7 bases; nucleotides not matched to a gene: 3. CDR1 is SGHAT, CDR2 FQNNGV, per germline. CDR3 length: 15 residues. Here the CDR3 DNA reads TGTGCCAGCAGCTTAACAGGGGGCGAAAATTCACCCCTCCACTTT. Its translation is CASSLTGGENSPLHF.

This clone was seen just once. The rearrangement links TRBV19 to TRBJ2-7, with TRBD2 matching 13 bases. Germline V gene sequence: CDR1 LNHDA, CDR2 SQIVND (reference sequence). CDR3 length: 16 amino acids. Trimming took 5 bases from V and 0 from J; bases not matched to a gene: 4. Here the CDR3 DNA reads TGTGCCAGTAGTCCATGGACTAGCGGGGGCTCCTACGAGCAGTACTTC. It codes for CASSPWTSGGSYEQYF.

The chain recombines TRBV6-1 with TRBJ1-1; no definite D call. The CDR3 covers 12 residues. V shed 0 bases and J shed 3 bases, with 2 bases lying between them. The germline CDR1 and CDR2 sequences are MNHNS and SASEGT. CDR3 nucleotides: TGTGCCAGCAGTGAAGCCTACACTGAAGCTTTCTTT. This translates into CASSEAYTEAFF.

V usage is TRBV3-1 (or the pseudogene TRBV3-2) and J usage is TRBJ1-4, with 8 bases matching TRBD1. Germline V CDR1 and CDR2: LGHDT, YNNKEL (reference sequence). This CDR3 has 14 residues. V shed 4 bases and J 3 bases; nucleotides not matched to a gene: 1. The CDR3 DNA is TGTGCCAGCAGCCCAGGGGGCTCTAATGAAAAACTGTTTTTT. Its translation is CASSPGGSNEKLFF.

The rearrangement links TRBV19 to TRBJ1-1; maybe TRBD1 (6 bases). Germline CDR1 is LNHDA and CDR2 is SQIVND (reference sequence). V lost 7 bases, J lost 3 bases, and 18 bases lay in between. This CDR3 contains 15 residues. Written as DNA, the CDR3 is TGTGCCAGTACGGGAGGGCCCGAGGGGGACACTGAAGCTTTCTTT. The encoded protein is CASTGGPEGDTEAFF.

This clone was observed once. The CDR3 region has the DNA TGTGCCAGCAGACCGGGACTAGCGGTTTACAATGAGCAGTTCTTC. It yields the protein CASRPGLAVYNEQFF. The gene calls are TRBV6-5 and TRBJ2-1; TRBD2 matches at 11 bases. There are 15 residues in the CDR3. The germline V gene has CDR1 MNHEY and CDR2 SVGAGI. Trimming cost V 6 bases and J 4 bases; bases outside gene matches: 5.

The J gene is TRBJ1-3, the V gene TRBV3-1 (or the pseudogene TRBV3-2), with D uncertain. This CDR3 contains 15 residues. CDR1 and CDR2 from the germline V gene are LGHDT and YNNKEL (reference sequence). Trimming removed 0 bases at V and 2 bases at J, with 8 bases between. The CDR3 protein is CASSQDITAGNTIYF. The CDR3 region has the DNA TGTGCCAGCAGCCAAGATATAACTGCTGGAAACACCATATATTTT.

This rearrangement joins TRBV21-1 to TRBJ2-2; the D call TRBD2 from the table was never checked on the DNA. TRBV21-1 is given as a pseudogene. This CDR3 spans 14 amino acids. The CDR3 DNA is TGTGCCAGCAGCAAAGGCGGCTGGACCGGGGAGCTGTTTTTT. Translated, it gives CASSKGGWTGELFF.

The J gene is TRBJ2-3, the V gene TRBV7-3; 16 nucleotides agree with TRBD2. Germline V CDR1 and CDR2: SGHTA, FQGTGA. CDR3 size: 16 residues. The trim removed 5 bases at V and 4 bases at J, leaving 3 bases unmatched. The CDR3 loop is CASSPGLAGGADTQYF. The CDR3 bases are TGTGCCAGCAGCCCGGGACTAGCGGGAGGGGCAGATACGCAGTATTTT.

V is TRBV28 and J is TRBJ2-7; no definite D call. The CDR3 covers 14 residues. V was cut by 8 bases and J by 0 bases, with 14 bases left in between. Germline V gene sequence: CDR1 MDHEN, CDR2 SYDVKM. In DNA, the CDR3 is TGTGCCAGCGCGGTTTTTTCACCCTCCTACGAGCAGTACTTC. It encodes CASAVFSPSYEQYF. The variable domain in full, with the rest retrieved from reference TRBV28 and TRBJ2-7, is DVKVTQSSRYLVKRTGEKVFLECVQDMDHENMFWYRQDPGLGLRLIYFSYDVKMKEKGDIPEGYSVSREKKERFSLILESASTNQTSMYLCASAVFSPSYEQYFGPGTRLTVT.

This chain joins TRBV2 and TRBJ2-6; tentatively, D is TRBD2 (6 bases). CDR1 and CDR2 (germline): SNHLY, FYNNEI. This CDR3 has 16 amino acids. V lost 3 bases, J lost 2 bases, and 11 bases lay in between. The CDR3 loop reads CASSEEGRAGANVLTF. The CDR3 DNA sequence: TGTGCCAGCAGTGAGGAGGGACGGGCTGGGGCCAACGTCCTGACTTTC.

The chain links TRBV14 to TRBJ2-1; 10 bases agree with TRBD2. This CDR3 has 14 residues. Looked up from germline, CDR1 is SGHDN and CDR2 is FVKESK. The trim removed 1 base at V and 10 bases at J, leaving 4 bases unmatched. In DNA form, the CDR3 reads TGTGCCAGCAGCCAAGGTCTAGCGGGAGCCGAGCAGTTCTTC. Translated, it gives CASSQGLAGAEQFF.

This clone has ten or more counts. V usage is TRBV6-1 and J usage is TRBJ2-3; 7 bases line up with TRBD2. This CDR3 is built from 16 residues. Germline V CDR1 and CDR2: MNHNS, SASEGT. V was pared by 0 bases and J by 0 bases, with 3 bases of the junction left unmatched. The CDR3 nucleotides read TGTGCCAGCAGTGAAGCTGTGGGGGGGAGCACAGATACGCAGTATTTT. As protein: CASSEAVGGSTDTQYF.

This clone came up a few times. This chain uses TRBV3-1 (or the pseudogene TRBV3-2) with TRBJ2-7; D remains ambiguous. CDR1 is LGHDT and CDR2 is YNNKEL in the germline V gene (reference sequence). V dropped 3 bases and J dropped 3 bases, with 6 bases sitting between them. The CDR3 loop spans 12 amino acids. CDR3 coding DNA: TGTGCCAGCAGCCACTCGGGCTACGAGCAGTACTTC. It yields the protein CASSHSGYEQYF.

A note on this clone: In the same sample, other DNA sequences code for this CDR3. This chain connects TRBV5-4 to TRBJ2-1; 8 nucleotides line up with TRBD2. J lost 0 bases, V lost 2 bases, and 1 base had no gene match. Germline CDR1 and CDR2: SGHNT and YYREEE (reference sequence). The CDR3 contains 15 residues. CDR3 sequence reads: CASSFTSGSYNEQFF. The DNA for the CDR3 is TGTGCCAGCAGCTTCACTAGCGGCTCCTACAATGAGCAGTTCTTC. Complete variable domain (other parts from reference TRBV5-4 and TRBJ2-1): ETGVTQSPTHLIKTRGQQVTLRCSSQSGHNTVSWYQQALGQGPQFIFQYYREEENGRGNFPPRFSGLQFPNYSSELNVNALELDDSALYLCASSFTSGSYNEQFFGPGTRLTVL.

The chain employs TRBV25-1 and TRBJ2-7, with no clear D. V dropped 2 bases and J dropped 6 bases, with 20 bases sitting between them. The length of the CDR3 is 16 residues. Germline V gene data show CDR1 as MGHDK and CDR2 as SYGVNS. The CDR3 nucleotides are TGTGCCAGCAGTGAAGGGTCGGCCCCCTGGTCGGGCGAGCAGTACTTC. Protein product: CASSEGSAPWSGEQYF.